This is a list of T cell receptor beta chains from one sample in a study of T cells after yellow fever vaccination. TCRdb reanalysed the 5' RACE reads using MiXCR and keeps one entry per CDR3 protein. The table has a few hundred thousand distinct CDR3 sequences, roughly 8.7% seen once; the top ten hold around 3.1%. Sequencing was performed on CD4+ T cells sorted from PBMCs, taken 5 days after the yellow fever booster vaccination. The source is a man aged 18 to 29 who received the YFV17D yellow fever vaccine. Each CDR3 is given with its conserved first and last residue. D genes are given only for firm matches. Size is omitted from some rows. Given values are once, few, many or a class for expanded clones.

d_call	clone_size	v_call	j_call	cdr3_nt	cdr3_aa
.	few	TRBV7-2	TRBJ2-2	TGTGCCAGCAGGCGGGGAGGCGGGGAGCTGTTTTTT	CASRRGGGELFF
.	.	TRBV3-1	TRBJ2-2	TGTGCCAGCAGCCAGGAGCGGCCCCCCGGGGAGCTGTTTTTT	CASSQERPPGELFF
.	few	TRBV6-1	TRBJ2-7	TGTGCCAGCAGTGAACAGACAGCCGGGAATTACGAGCAGTACTTC	CASSEQTAGNYEQYF
.	few	TRBV18	TRBJ1-2	TGTGCCAGCTCACCAACCGGCGGGGCAGCCCTGATATACGATGGCTACACCTTC	CASSPTGGAALIYDGYTF
.	few	TRBV5-1	TRBJ2-3	TGCGCCAGCAGCCCCTGGACGGGCTCGGATACGCAGTATTTT	CASSPWTGSDTQYF
.	.	TRBV5-1	TRBJ2-3	TGCGCCAGCAGCATTTTCACAGATACGCAGTATTTT	CASSIFTDTQYF
.	few	TRBV5-4	TRBJ2-3	TGTGCCAGCAGCCTCTCGACTGGTAGAGCAGATACGCAGTATTTT	CASSLSTGRADTQYF
.	many	TRBV7-9	TRBJ2-3	TGTGCCAGCAGCTATCAAAGGACTTATATTTACACAGATACGCAGTATTTT	CASSYQRTYIYTDTQYF
.	few	TRBV6-6	TRBJ1-5	TGTGCCAGCAGGGACAGTTTAAGGGAAAATCAGCCCCAGCATTTT	CASRDSLRENQPQHF
.	few	TRBV12-3/TRBV12-4	TRBJ1-1	TGTGCCAGCAGTTGGCTCGGGGGCGATGCTTTCTTT	CASSWLGGDAFF
.	few	TRBV12-3/TRBV12-4	TRBJ1-2	TGTGCCAGCAGCCCCAGGGGAAGGGGTTGGGATGGCTACACCTTC	CASSPRGRGWDGYTF
TRBD2	few	TRBV5-1	TRBJ2-3	TGCGCCAGCAGCCTGTCCCCCCTGGGTAGTGCAGGGAGGGCAGATACGCAGTATTTT	CASSLSPLGSAGRADTQYF
.	many	TRBV6-2/TRBV6-3	TRBJ1-3	TGTGCCAGCACCCGTCCCCGCGGCTCTGGAAACACCATATATTTT	CASTRPRGSGNTIYF
TRBD1	.	TRBV5-6	TRBJ1-5	TGTGCCAGCAGCTTGGCGGGGTTGGGACAGCCCCACCATTTT	CASSLAGLGQPHHF